A selection of T cell receptor beta chains follows, all from one sample in a study of T cell repertoires in cytomegalovirus infection. Via MiXCR, TCRdb re-called the reads, giving one row per CDR3 protein. Of around 34,000 distinct CDR3 sequences in the sample, approximately 52% were seen once. These receptors have no identified antigens. The sequencing used CD8+ T cells from cultured PBMCs, collected from culture after CMV antigen stimulation. Receptors originate from a human donor in good health (CMV status not recorded). Some clones in this sample may be carry-over from other donors' samples. Both conserved end residues are part of each CDR3. The D gene is left open where the match is weak. Expanded clones get a size class; other rows say once, few or many, or leave the size out.

clone size	D gene	V gene	J gene	CDR3 protein	CDR3 DNA
-	-	TRBV28	TRBJ2-2	CASNAGNTGELFF	TGTGCCAGCAATGCAGGGAACACCGGGGAGCTGTTTTTT
-	-	TRBV12-3/TRBV12-4	TRBJ1-1	CASSRSMLTEAFF	TGTGCCAGCAGTCGGTCGATGCTCACTGAAGCTTTCTTT
many	-	TRBV28	TRBJ2-7	CASSWLIVGTEQYF	TGTGCCAGCAGTTGGTTAATAGTAGGGACCGAGCAGTACTTC
-	TRBD2	TRBV7-2	TRBJ2-5	CASSLTGGGLAGGWGTQYF	TGTGCCAGCAGCCTTACCGGCGGGGGACTAGCGGGAGGGTGGGGGACCCAGTACTTC
-	-	TRBV4-1	TRBJ2-7	CASSQDGHPSYEQYF	TGCGCCAGCAGCCAAGATGGGCACCCCTCCTACGAGCAGTACTTC
-	TRBD2	TRBV28	TRBJ2-5	CASSRGLAGGYQETQYF	TGTGCCAGCAGCAGGGGACTAGCGGGCGGGTACCAAGAGACCCAGTACTTC
-	-	TRBV7-9	TRBJ1-3	CASTSGGSGNTIYF	TGTGCCAGCACCTCCGGAGGCTCTGGAAACACCATATATTTT
-	-	TRBV28	TRBJ2-1	CASSLKRQFF	TGTGCCAGCAGTTTAAAGCGACAGTTCTTC
few	-	TRBV6-5	TRBJ1-5	CASRAGTYSNQPQHF	TGTGCCAGCAGGGCTGGAACGTATAGCAATCAGCCCCAGCATTTT
few	TRBD2	TRBV7-2	TRBJ2-7	CASRPRAGLAAYEQYF	TGTGCCAGCAGACCAAGAGCTGGACTAGCGGCTTACGAGCAGTACTTC
many	-	TRBV13	TRBJ1-1	CASSLRTAWNTEAFF	TGTGCCAGCAGCCTAAGGACAGCCTGGAACACTGAAGCTTTCTTT
many	TRBD2	TRBV7-2	TRBJ2-7	CASSSRLGEGGWYF	TGTGCCAGCAGCTCCCGGTTGGGGGAGGGTGGCTGGTACTTC
-	-	TRBV7-4	TRBJ2-2	CASSLEGNTGELFF	TGTGCCAGCAGCTTGGAGGGGAACACCGGGGAGCTGTTTTTT
-	-	TRBV7-3	TRBJ2-2	CASSSSGGDEAGELFF	TGTGCCAGCAGCTCCTCGGGTGGGGATGAAGCCGGGGAGCTGTTTTTT
-	TRBD1	TRBV10-3	TRBJ2-7	CATRTGGLSYEQYF	TGTGCCACCCGGACAGGGGGCCTCTCCTACGAGCAGTACTTC
-	-	TRBV7-6	TRBJ2-1	CASSVRVYPFYNEQFF	TGTGCCAGCAGCGTCAGAGTTTACCCCTTTTACAATGAGCAGTTCTTC
few	-	TRBV7-9	TRBJ1-6	CASTPGVRDSPLHF	TGTGCCAGCACCCCCGGGGTGCGAGATTCACCCCTCCACTTT
once	-	TRBV7-6	TRBJ1-4	CASSLTQKLFF	TGTGCCAGCAGCCTGACTCAAAAACTGTTTTTT
once	-	TRBV27	TRBJ2-2	CASSYFSGGSTGELFF	TGTGCCAGCAGTTACTTCTCTGGGGGTTCGACCGGGGAGCTGTTTTTT
-	-	TRBV7-8	TRBJ2-7	CASSFVNGLEQYF	TGTGCCAGCAGCTTTGTGAACGGTCTCGAGCAGTACTTC
once	TRBD1	TRBV19	TRBJ1-1	CASIEDRGLGTEAFF	TGTGCCAGTATAGAGGACAGGGGGCTTGGCACTGAAGCTTTCTTT
many	-	TRBV7-6	TRBJ2-1	CASSLASTNEQFF	TGTGCCAGCAGCTTAGCGTCTACAAATGAGCAGTTCTTC
few	TRBD1	TRBV7-6	TRBJ2-7	CASSLGQDSYEQYF	TGTGCCAGCAGCTTGGGACAGGACTCCTACGAGCAGTACTTC
once	TRBD1	TRBV7-4	TRBJ2-2	CASSPRTGGLTGELFF	TGTGCCAGCAGCCCCCGGACAGGGGGGCTCACCGGGGAGCTGTTTTTT
few	TRBD2	TRBV7-3	TRBJ2-1	CASSSKTSGEYNEQFF	TGTGCCAGCAGCTCTAAGACTAGCGGGGAGTACAATGAGCAGTTCTTC
-	-	TRBV6-5	TRBJ2-2	CASSYSRTGELFF	TGTGCCAGCAGTTACTCGCGCACCGGGGAGCTGTTTTTT
-	-	TRBV6-5	TRBJ1-1	CASSYSIWGTEAFF	TGTGCCAGCAGTTACTCGATTTGGGGCACTGAAGCTTTCTTT
once	-	TRBV10-1	TRBJ2-3	CASSVTQGMGTDTQYF	TGCGCCAGCAGTGTGACGCAGGGGATGGGCACAGATACGCAGTATTTT
few	-	TRBV6-1	TRBJ1-2	CASNESPGPYGYTF	TGTGCCAGCAATGAGTCCCCAGGGCCGTATGGCTACACCTTC
many	-	TRBV7-6	TRBJ2-7	CASSLAGGTEQYF	TGTGCCAGCAGCTTAGCTGGGGGCACCGAGCAGTACTTC
-	-	TRBV2	TRBJ2-7	CAISVGRTPSYEQYF	TGTGCCATCTCAGTAGGCAGGACTCCATCCTACGAGCAGTACTTC
-	-	TRBV15	TRBJ2-1	CATSSSLNSYNEQFF	TGTGCCACCAGCAGCTCCTTAAACTCCTACAATGAGCAGTTCTTC
-	-	TRBV6-5	TRBJ2-1	CASSYTGWGDEQFF	TGTGCCAGCAGTTACACGGGGTGGGGAGATGAGCAGTTCTTC
few	-	TRBV28	TRBJ1-3	CASRATVNTIYF	TGTGCCAGCAGGGCCACGGTTAACACCATATATTTT
few	TRBD1	TRBV27	TRBJ2-7	CASSFSGTGHYEQYF	TGTGCCAGCAGTTTCTCGGGGACAGGACACTACGAGCAGTACTTC
-	TRBD1	TRBV20-1	TRBJ2-7	CSARHRGRPLGEQYF	TGCAGTGCTAGACACAGGGGAAGACCTCTTGGTGAGCAGTACTTC
few	TRBD1	TRBV5-1	TRBJ2-5	CASSLRSDRAQETQYF	TGCGCCAGCAGCCTGAGATCGGACAGGGCCCAAGAGACCCAGTACTTC
-	-	TRBV7-9	TRBJ2-1	CASSPTFGRNYNEQFF	TGTGCCAGCAGCCCCACTTTTGGGCGGAACTACAATGAGCAGTTCTTC
-	-	TRBV27	TRBJ2-3	CASSLSKPGAGTDTQYF	TGTGCCAGCAGTTTATCGAAGCCGGGGGCTGGGACAGATACGCAGTATTTT
few	TRBD2	TRBV11-2	TRBJ2-7	CASSLGLSASGNYEQYF	TGTGCCAGCAGCTTAGGTCTGTCGGCTAGCGGGAACTACGAGCAGTACTTC
-	-	TRBV4-1	TRBJ2-2	CASGTNRVLVGELFF	TGCGCCAGCGGAACCAACAGGGTGTTGGTCGGGGAGCTGTTTTTT
-	-	TRBV27	TRBJ2-7	CASSSLTGSYYYEQYF	TGTGCCAGCAGTTCCTTAACAGGCTCTTACTACTACGAGCAGTACTTC
-	-	TRBV7-6	TRBJ2-5	CASSLRARGGETQYF	TGTGCCAGCAGCTTAAGGGCCCGGGGAGGAGAGACCCAGTACTTC
once	TRBD1	TRBV12-3/TRBV12-4	TRBJ2-1	CASSRQGERTYNEQFF	TGTGCCAGCAGCCGACAGGGGGAAAGGACCTACAATGAGCAGTTCTTC
-	-	TRBV6-5	TRBJ1-5	CASSYSQMGNQPQHF	TGTGCCAGCAGTTACTCTCAGATGGGCAATCAGCCCCAGCATTTT
-	-	TRBV7-2	TRBJ2-1	CASSRNLGSYNEQFF	TGTGCCAGCAGCCGTAATCTAGGGTCCTACAATGAGCAGTTCTTC
few	TRBD2	TRBV7-8	TRBJ2-4	CASSLGSGRASKNIQYF	TGTGCCAGCAGCTTAGGAAGTGGGAGGGCTTCCAAAAACATTCAGTACTTC
-	TRBD1	TRBV6-1	TRBJ2-2	CASSEYLGQVTNTGELFF	TGTGCCAGCAGTGAATACCTCGGACAGGTGACGAACACCGGGGAGCTGTTTTTT
few	TRBD2	TRBV7-2	TRBJ2-7	CASSQGREVLGEQYF	TGTGCCAGCAGCCAAGGACGGGAGGTTCTGGGCGAGCAGTACTTC
many	-	TRBV7-2	TRBJ2-7	CASSFGPYEQYF	TGTGCCAGCAGCTTCGGACCGTACGAGCAGTACTTC
-	-	TRBV19	TRBJ1-4	CASRSQGEPNEKLFF	TGTGCCAGTCGTTCCCAGGGCGAACCTAATGAAAAACTGTTTTTT
few	TRBD2	TRBV12-3/TRBV12-4	TRBJ2-5	CASRIAGGLETQYF	TGTGCCAGCAGAATAGCGGGAGGGCTGGAGACCCAGTACTTC
once	TRBD1	TRBV4-1	TRBJ1-5	CASSQAQGYSNQPQHF	TGCGCCAGCAGCCAAGCACAGGGGTATAGCAATCAGCCCCAGCATTTT